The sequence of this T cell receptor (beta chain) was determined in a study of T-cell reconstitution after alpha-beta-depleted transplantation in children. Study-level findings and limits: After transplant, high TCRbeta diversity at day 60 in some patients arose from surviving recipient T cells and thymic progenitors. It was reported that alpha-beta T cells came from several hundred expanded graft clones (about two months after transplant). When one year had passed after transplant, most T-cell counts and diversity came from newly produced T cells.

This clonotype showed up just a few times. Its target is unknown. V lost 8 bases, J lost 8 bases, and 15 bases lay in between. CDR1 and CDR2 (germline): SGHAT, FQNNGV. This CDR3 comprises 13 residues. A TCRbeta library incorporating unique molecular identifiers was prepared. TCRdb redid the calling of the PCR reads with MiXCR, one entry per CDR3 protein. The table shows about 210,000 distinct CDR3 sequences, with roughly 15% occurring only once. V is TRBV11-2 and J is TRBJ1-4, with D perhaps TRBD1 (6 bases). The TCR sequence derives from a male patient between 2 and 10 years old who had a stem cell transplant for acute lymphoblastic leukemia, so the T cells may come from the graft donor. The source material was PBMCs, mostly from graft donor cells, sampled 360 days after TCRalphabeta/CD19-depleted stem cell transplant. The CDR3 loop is CASGGQGDEKLFF. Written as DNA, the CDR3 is TGTGCCAGCGGGGGGCAGGGAGACGAAAAACTGTTTTTT.